The 15 T cell receptor beta chains reported below all come from one sample, sequenced in a study of control samples from healthy donors and cancer patients. Sequencing used immunoSEQ multiplex PCR; TCRdb keeps in-frame clones, though not all of them. The repertoire has about 110,000 clones, approximately 84% of them found once; the top ten carry 6% to 8%. The material sequenced was blood. The receptors originated from a man aged 18 to 30 in good health.

This clone occurred a few times. The chain is built from TRBV5-5 and TRBJ2-1; the D is unclear. The CDR3 has 11 residues. The V gene lost 5 bases and the J gene lost 9 bases, with 9 bases spanning the gap. From germline, CDR1 is SGHKS and CDR2 YYEKEE (reference sequence). This chain's CDR3 is CASRYRFEQFF. As DNA, the CDR3 is TGTGCCAGCAGATATAGATTTGAGCAGTTCTTC.

The chain combines TRBV19 with TRBJ2-7; unclear D gene. Germline V gene lookup returns CDR1 LNHDA and CDR2 SQIVND (reference sequence). The V and J ends lost 5 bases and 2 bases respectively, with 10 bases between them. The CDR3 extends over 13 amino acids. The DNA for the CDR3 is TGTGCCAGTAGTTTCGGTGACGCCTACGAGCAGTACTTC. This gives the protein CASSFGDAYEQYF.

The V call is TRBV19, the J call TRBJ1-6; no firm D call. CDR1 and CDR2 (germline): LNHDA, SQIVND (reference sequence). This CDR3 is built from 19 residues. V was trimmed by 4 bases and J by 7 bases, leaving 26 bases between them. CDR3 nucleotide sequence: TGTGCCAGTAGTACATCAAAAACCTGGCAGGCCGGTATAAATTCACCCCTCCACTTT. This gives the protein CASSTSKTWQAGINSPLHF.

The chain is built from TRBV6-5 and TRBJ2-7, with 13 nucleotides matching TRBD2. CDR1 and CDR2 from the germline V gene are MNHEY and SVGAGI. V lost 6 bases and J lost 3; bases outside the gene matches: 5. CDR3 length: 15 residues. CDR3 sequence: CASSQTSGGVYEQYV. The CDR3 bases are TGTGCCAGCAGCCAAACTAGCGGGGGGGTCTACGAGCAGTACGTC.

The chain couples TRBV7-2 to TRBJ1-5, with a weak D call TRBD1 (5 bases). The germline gives CDR1 SGHTA, CDR2 FQGNSA. V lost 0 bases and J lost 7, with 7 bases in between. The CDR3 covers 13 residues. CDR3 nucleotides: TGTGCCAGCAGCTTAGCTGGGGACCAGCCCCAGCATTTT. This sequence encodes CASSLAGDQPQHF.

The chain uses TRBV5-6 and TRBJ1-2; TRBD1 is a possible D gene (5 bases). Trimming took 0 bases from V and 1 from J, leaving 10 bases between them. This CDR3 spans 15 amino acids. Germline lookup yields CDR1 SGHDT and CDR2 YYEEEE. CDR3 DNA sequence: TGTGCCAGCAGCTTGGGGGGGAGCGGTAACTATGGCTACACCTTC. It codes for CASSLGGSGNYGYTF.

CDR3 bases: TGTGCCAGCAGCCAAGATCTTGCGGGGGGCAGGTTCTTC. Protein sequence: CASSQDLAGGRFF. The chain combines TRBV3-1 (or the pseudogene TRBV3-2) with TRBJ2-1; TRBD2 aligns across 8 bases. This CDR3 has 13 residues. V trimming: 0 bases; J trimming: 15 bases; junction bases outside the gene matches: 7. Per the germline V gene, CDR1 is LGHDT and CDR2 is YNNKEL (reference sequence).

The chain links TRBV4-3 to TRBJ1-2, with D unresolved. V dropped 0 bases and J dropped 8 bases, with 10 bases sitting between them. CDR1 and CDR2 from the germline V gene are LGHNA and YSLEER. The CDR3 contains 13 residues. This chain's CDR3 is CASSQERGYGYTF. CDR3 nucleotide sequence: TGCGCCAGCAGCCAAGAAAGAGGGTACGGCTACACCTTC.

The rearrangement joins TRBV11-1 to TRBJ1-2; D not certain. This CDR3 contains 14 residues. The V gene's germline CDR1 is SGHAT and CDR2 FQDESV (reference sequence). V lost 2 bases to trimming and J lost 2 bases, with 9 bases between them. DNA for the CDR3: TGTGCCAGCAGCTTAATGACCGGAAACTATGGCTACACCTTC. This encodes CASSLMTGNYGYTF.

Note on this clone: This sample also contains other DNA sequences that code for the same CDR3. V usage is TRBV27 and J usage is TRBJ2-2; 11 nucleotides agree with TRBD2. V lost 4 bases to trimming and J lost 2 bases; unmatched junction nucleotides: 6. CDR1 and CDR2 (germline): MNHEY, SMNVEV (reference sequence). The CDR3 runs 17 residues. The CDR3 spells CASSSLAGGPNTGELFF. The CDR3 region has the DNA TGTGCCAGCAGTTCGCTAGCGGGGGGCCCCAACACCGGGGAGCTGTTTTTT.

CDR3 in amino acids: CASSQFPAGVVGNTIYF. The DNA for the CDR3 is TGTGCCAGCAGCCAGTTTCCCGCCGGGGTCGTCGGAAACACCATATATTTT. The gene calls are TRBV14 and TRBJ1-3; D is unclear. V gave up 3 bases and J gave up 4 bases, with 19 bases separating them. Germline CDR1 is SGHDN and CDR2 is FVKESK. This CDR3 comprises 17 residues. Filled out from reference TRBV14 and TRBJ1-3, the complete variable domain reads EAGVTQFPSHSVIEKGQTVTLRCDPISGHDNLYWYRRVMGKEIKFLLHFVKESKQDESGMPNNRFLAERTGGTYSTLKVQPAELEDSGVYFCASSQFPAGVVGNTIYFGEGSWLTVV.

The gene calls are TRBV6-6 and TRBJ1-1; TRBD1 is a possible D gene (6 bases). Germline CDR1 reads MNHNY; CDR2 reads SVGAGI (reference sequence). V lost 7 bases and J 2 bases, leaving 14 bases between the germline ends. The CDR3 extends over 14 amino acids. CDR3 bases: TGTGCCAGCACCAAGGGACAAAGAAACACTGAAGCTTTCTTT. As protein: CASTKGQRNTEAFF.

The chain links TRBV6-5 to TRBJ2-3; 8 nucleotides line up with TRBD2. The CDR3 contains 15 residues. From germline, CDR1 is MNHEY and CDR2 SVGAGI. V was clipped by 6 bases and J by 1 base; unmatched bases: 6. The CDR3 loop is CASRAGTSRTDTQYF. Written as DNA, the CDR3 is TGTGCCAGCAGGGCCGGGACTAGTCGCACAGATACGCAGTATTTT.

This clone came up once. This chain connects TRBV12-3 or TRBV12-4 to TRBJ1-1, with no clear D. The V end was cut by 1 base, the J end by 3 bases, with 6 bases between. The CDR3 is made up of 13 amino acids. In DNA form, the CDR3 reads TGTGCCAGCAGTTTAGGGGTGTACACTGAAGCTTTCTTT. Amino acids: CASSLGVYTEAFF.

V usage is TRBV10-1 and J usage is TRBJ1-1; D unresolved. The CDR3 is 13 amino acids. Germline V gene sequence: CDR1 WNHNN, CDR2 SYGVQD (reference sequence). Trimming removed 6 bases at V and 7 bases at J, with 15 bases between. In DNA, the CDR3 is TGCGCCAGCAGCCGTAGGACGTCGGGTGAAGCTTTCTTT. Amino acid sequence: CASSRRTSGEAFF.